This T cell receptor (beta chain) derives from a study of blood T cell repertoires in COVID-19. Sequencing used immunoSEQ multiplex PCR; TCRdb keeps in-frame clones, though not all of them. The sample lists 110,000 to 150,000 clones; around 82% were seen once. Only a few counts were recorded for this clone. The V and J ends lost 5 bases and 6 bases, in that order; junction bases with no gene match: 6. The CDR3 runs 15 residues. Germline-derived CDR1 and CDR2 are SNHLY and FYNNEI. This TCR was sampled from a woman aged 45-59 years with acute or convalescent COVID-19. V usage is TRBV2 and J usage is TRBJ2-1; 11 bases align to TRBD2. Material for sequencing was peripheral blood. CDR3 loop: CASSYSGGAGNEQFF. CDR3 DNA sequence: TGTGCCAGCAGTTATAGCGGGGGGGCGGGCAATGAGCAGTTCTTC. Based on the CDR3 plus reference TRBV2 and TRBJ2-1, the full variable domain is EPEVTQTPSHQVTQMGQEVILRCVPISNHLYFYWYRQILGQKVEFLVSFYNNEISEKSEIFDDQFSVERPDGSNFTLKIRSTKLEDSAMYFCASSYSGGAGNEQFFGPGTRLTVL.